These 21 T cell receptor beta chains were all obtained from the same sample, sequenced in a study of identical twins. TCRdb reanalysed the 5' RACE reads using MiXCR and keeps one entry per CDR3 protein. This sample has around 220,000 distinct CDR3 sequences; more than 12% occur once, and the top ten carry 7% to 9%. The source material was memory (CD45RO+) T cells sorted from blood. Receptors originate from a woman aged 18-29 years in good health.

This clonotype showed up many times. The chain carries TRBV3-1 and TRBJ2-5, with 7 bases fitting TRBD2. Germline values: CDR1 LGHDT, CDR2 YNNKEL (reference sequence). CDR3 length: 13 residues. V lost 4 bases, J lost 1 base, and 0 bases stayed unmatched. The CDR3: CASSPSGQETQYF. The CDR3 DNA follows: TGTGCCAGCAGCCCTAGCGGCCAAGAGACCCAGTACTTC.

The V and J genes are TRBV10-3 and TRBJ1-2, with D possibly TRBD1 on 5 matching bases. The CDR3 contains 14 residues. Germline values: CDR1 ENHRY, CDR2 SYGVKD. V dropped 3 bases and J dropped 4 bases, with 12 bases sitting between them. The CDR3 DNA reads TGTGCCATCAGTGAAGTTAGCCAGGGCTATGGCTACACCTTC. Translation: CAISEVSQGYGYTF.

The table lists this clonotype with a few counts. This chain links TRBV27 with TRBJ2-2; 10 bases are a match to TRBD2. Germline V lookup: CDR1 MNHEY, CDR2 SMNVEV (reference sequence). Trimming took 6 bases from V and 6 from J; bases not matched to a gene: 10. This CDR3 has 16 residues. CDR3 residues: CASRPTSGIGAGELFF. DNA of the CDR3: TGTGCCAGCAGGCCTACTAGCGGGATTGGCGCCGGGGAGCTGTTTTTT.

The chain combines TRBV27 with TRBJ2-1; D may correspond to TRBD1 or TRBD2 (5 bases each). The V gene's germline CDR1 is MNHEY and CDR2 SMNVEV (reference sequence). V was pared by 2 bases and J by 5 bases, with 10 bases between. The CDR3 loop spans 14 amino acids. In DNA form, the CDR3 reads TGTGCCAGCAGTTTAGGGGGTTACGACAATGAGCAGTTCTTC. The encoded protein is CASSLGGYDNEQFF.

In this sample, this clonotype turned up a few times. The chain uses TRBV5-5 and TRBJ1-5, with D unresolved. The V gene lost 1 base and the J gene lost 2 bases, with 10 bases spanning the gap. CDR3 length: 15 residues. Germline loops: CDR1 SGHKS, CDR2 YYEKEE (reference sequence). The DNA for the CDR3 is TGTGCCAGCAGCTTGTCGGGTACTGGCAATCAGCCCCAGCATTTT. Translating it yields CASSLSGTGNQPQHF. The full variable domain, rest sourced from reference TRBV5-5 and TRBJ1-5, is DAGVTQSPTHLIKTRGQQVTLRCSPISGHKSVSWYQQVLGQGPQFIFQYYEKEERGRGNFPDRFSARQFPNYSSELNVNALLLGDSALYLCASSLSGTGNQPQHFGDGTRLSIL.

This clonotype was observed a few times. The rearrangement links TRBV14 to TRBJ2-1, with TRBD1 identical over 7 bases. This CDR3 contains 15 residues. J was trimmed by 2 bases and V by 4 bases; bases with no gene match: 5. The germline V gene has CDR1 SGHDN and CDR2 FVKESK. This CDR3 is CASSPTGFPYNEQFF. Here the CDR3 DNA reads TGTGCCAGCAGCCCGACAGGGTTCCCCTACAATGAGCAGTTCTTC.

Here the CDR3 reads CASSLFSGSKFNEQFF. CDR3 sequence (DNA): TGTGCCAGCAGTTTATTTTCGGGGAGCAAATTTAATGAGCAGTTCTTC. This chain links TRBV27 with TRBJ2-1; the D gene is possibly TRBD2 (5 bases). Between the trimmed V and J ends, which lost 1 base and 7 bases, there was a span of 17 bases. The CDR3 spans 16 residues. CDR1 is MNHEY, CDR2 SMNVEV, per germline (reference sequence).

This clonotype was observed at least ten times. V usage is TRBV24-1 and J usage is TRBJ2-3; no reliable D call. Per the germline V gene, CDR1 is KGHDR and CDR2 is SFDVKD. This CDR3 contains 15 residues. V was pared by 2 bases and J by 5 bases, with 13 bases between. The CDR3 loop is CATSDSKGSGDTQYF. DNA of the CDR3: TGTGCCACCAGTGATTCAAAGGGTTCCGGAGATACGCAGTATTTT.

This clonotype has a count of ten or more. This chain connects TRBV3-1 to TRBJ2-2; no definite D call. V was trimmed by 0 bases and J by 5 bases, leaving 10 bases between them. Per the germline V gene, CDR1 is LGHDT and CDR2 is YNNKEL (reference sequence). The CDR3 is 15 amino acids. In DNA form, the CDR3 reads TGTGCCAGCAGCCAAGATTCGGGTATAACCGGGGAGCTGTTTTTT. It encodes CASSQDSGITGELFF.

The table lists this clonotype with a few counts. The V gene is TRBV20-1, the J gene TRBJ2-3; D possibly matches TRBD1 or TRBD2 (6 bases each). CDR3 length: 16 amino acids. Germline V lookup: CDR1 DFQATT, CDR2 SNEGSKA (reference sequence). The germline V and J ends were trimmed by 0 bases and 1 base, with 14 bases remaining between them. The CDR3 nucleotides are TGCAGTGCTAGAGATATGGGGGGCCCAGGCACAGATACGCAGTATTTT. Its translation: CSARDMGGPGTDTQYF.

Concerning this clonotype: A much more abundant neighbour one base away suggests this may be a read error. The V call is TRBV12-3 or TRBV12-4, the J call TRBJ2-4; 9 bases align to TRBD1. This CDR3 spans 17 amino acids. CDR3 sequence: CAISPGPGTGTKNIQYF. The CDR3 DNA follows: TGTGCCATCAGTCCTGGTCCCGGGACAGGGACCAAAAACATTCAGTACTTC.

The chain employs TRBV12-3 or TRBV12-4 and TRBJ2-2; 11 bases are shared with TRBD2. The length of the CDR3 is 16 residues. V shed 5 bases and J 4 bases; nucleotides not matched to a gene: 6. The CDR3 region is CASSPVAGGGTGELFF. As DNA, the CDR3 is TGTGCCAGCAGTCCCGTAGCGGGGGGGGGCACCGGGGAGCTGTTTTTT.

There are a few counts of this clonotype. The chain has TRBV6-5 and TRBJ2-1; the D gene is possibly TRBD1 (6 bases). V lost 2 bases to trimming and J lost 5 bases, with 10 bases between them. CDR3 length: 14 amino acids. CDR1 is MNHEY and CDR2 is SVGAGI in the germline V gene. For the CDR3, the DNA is TGTGCCAGCAGTTACAGGCAGGGGAACAATGAGCAGTTCTTC. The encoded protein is CASSYRQGNNEQFF.

DNA of the CDR3: TGTGCCTGGAGTGACCGTGGGCTAGGGACAGATACGCAGTATTTT. Translated: CAWSDRGLGTDTQYF. This chain joins TRBV30 and TRBJ2-3; no definite D call. Looked up from germline, CDR1 is GTSNPN and CDR2 is SVGIG (reference sequence). CDR3 length: 15 amino acids. V was pared by 1 base and J by 3 bases, with 14 bases between.

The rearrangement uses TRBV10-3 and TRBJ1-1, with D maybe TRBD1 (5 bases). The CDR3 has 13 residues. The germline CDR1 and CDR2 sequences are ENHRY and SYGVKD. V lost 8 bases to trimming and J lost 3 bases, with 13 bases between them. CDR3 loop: CAIQLGGDTEAFF. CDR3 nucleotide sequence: TGTGCCATCCAGCTAGGAGGGGACACTGAAGCTTTCTTT.

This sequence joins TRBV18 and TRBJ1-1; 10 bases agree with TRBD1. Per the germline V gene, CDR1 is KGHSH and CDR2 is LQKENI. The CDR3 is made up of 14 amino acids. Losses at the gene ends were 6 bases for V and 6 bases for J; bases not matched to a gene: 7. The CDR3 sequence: CASSRQGARAEAFF. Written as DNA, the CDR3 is TGTGCCAGCTCCCGACAGGGGGCGAGGGCTGAAGCTTTCTTT.

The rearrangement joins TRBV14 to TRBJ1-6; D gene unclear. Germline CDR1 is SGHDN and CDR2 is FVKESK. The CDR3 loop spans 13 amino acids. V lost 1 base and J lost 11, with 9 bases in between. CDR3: CASSQGGITPLHF. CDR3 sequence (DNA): TGTGCCAGCAGCCAAGGAGGGATCACACCCCTCCACTTT.

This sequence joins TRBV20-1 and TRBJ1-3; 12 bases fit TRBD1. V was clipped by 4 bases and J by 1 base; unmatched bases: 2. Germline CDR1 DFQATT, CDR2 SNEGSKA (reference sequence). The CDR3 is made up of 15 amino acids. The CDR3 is CSATGQGASGNTIYF. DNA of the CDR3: TGCAGTGCTACGGGACAGGGGGCATCTGGAAACACCATATATTTT.

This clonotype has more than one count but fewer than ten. CDR3 DNA: TGCAGTGCTAGAGATAGTGGGAGTACCCAAGAGACCCAGTACTTC. It specifies CSARDSGSTQETQYF. V is TRBV20-1 and J is TRBJ2-5, with a possible D match to TRBD2 (5 bases). V lost 0 bases and J 1 base, leaving 12 bases between the germline ends. Germline V gives CDR1 DFQATT, CDR2 SNEGSKA (reference sequence). This CDR3 spans 15 amino acids.

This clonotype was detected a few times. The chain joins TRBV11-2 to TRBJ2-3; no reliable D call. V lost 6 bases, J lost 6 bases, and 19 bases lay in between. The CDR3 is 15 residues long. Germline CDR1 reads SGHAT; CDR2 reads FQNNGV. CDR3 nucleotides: TGTGCCAGCAGTACACAATCTTGGTATCGGGATACGCAGTATTTT. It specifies CASSTQSWYRDTQYF.

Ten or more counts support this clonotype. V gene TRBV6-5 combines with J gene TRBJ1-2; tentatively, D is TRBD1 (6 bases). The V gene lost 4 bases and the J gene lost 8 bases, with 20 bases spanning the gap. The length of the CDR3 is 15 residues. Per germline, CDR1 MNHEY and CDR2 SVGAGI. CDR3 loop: CASSSLGAGEDGYTF. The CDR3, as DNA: TGTGCCAGCAGTTCCCTTGGGGCAGGGGAGGACGGCTACACCTTC.